Below are 27 T cell receptor beta chains sequenced from a single sample in a study of blood T cells in healthy people across ages. The second PCR ran about 6 to 12 cycles with a sample-barcoded 5' primer and J-beta primers. Each CDR3 protein is one row after TCRdb ran MiXCR on the 5' RACE reads. The sample contains 1.5 million to 2 million distinct CDR3 sequences, around 42% of which appear only once. The sample comprised blood. The source of these receptors is a human donor in good health.

This clonotype was detected a few times. V is TRBV6-1 and J is TRBJ2-6; D is uncertain. This CDR3 has 13 amino acids. Germline loops: CDR1 MNHNS, CDR2 SASEGT. Trimming left V 9 bases short and J 0 bases short, with 6 bases between. CDR3 protein: CASWDSGANVLTF. CDR3 nucleotides: TGTGCCAGTTGGGACTCTGGGGCCAACGTCCTGACTTTC.

This sequence joins TRBV9 and TRBJ1-1, with no clear D. This CDR3 has 13 amino acids. Germline CDR1 and CDR2: SGDLS and YYNGEE. Trimming stripped 2 bases from V and 5 bases from J, with 10 bases between. The CDR3 nucleotides are TGTGCCAGCAGCGTCAACCCAAGTACTGAAGCTTTCTTT. It translates to CASSVNPSTEAFF.

This chain joins TRBV28 and TRBJ2-4; possibly TRBD1 or TRBD2 for D (6 bases each). V lost 7 bases and J lost 1, with 11 bases in between. The CDR3 loop spans 14 amino acids. Germline-derived CDR1 and CDR2 are MDHEN and SYDVKM. This CDR3 reads CASTQGGAKNIQYF. The CDR3 region has the DNA TGTGCCAGCACCCAAGGGGGGGCCAAAAACATTCAGTACTTC. The whole variable domain, filled in from reference TRBV28 and TRBJ2-4, reads DVKVTQSSRYLVKRTGEKVFLECVQDMDHENMFWYRQDPGLGLRLIYFSYDVKMKEKGDIPEGYSVSREKKERFSLILESASTNQTSMYLCASTQGGAKNIQYFGAGTRLSVL.

This sequence joins TRBV27 and TRBJ2-7, with D perhaps assigned TRBD1 or TRBD2 (6 bases each). The CDR3 covers 15 residues. The germline V gene encodes CDR1 MNHEY and CDR2 SMNVEV (reference sequence). Trimming removed 2 bases from V and 7 bases from J, with 18 bases in between. CDR3 DNA: TGTGCCAGCAGTTTAACGACATGGGGGGCGAGAGAGCAGTACTTC. This translates into CASSLTTWGAREQYF.

This clonotype has a handful of counts. The chain is built from TRBV20-1 and TRBJ2-1; D perhaps matches TRBD1 (6 bases). Germline CDR1 DFQATT, CDR2 SNEGSKA (reference sequence). The V end was cut by 6 bases, the J end by 4 bases, with 13 bases between. The CDR3 contains 13 residues. This CDR3 is CSADSTGYNEQFF. CDR3 DNA: TGCAGTGCCGACTCGACAGGTTACAATGAGCAGTTCTTC.

There are a few counts of this clonotype. V is TRBV3-1 and J is TRBJ2-7, with D tentatively TRBD1 (5 bases). The CDR3 covers 14 residues. The V end lost 5 bases, the J end lost 1 base, and 12 bases lay between the germline ends. Germline CDR1 is LGHDT and CDR2 is YNNKEL (reference sequence). The CDR3, as DNA: TGTGCCAGCAGCGAGAAACAGGTTTCCTACGAGCAGTACTTC. As protein: CASSEKQVSYEQYF.

This clonotype came up once. The chain combines TRBV28 with TRBJ1-1, with a tentative D call TRBD1 (5 bases). The germline V and J ends were trimmed by 5 bases and 5 bases, with 15 bases remaining between them. CDR1 and CDR2 from the germline V gene are MDHEN and SYDVKM. The CDR3 has 14 amino acids. The CDR3: CASSAPGRVTEAFF. CDR3 in DNA: TGTGCCAGCAGTGCCCCGGGACGAGTAACTGAAGCTTTCTTT.

This rearrangement joins TRBV10-3 to TRBJ2-2, with 7 positions matching TRBD1. This CDR3 region has 20 residues. J was trimmed by 0 bases and V by 2 bases; bases with no gene match: 15. Germline V lookup: CDR1 ENHRY, CDR2 SYGVKD. The CDR3 is CAISEEAGTDYDSNTGELFF. CDR3 nucleotide sequence: TGTGCCATCAGTGAGGAAGCCGGGACAGACTACGACTCGAACACCGGGGAGCTGTTTTTT.

There are a few counts of this clonotype. The genes are TRBV7-9 and TRBJ1-3; tentative D call: TRBD1 (5 bases). Per germline, CDR1 SEHNR and CDR2 FQNEAQ (reference sequence). This CDR3 is 15 amino acids long. Trimming pared 5 bases from V and 4 bases from J, leaving 15 bases between. The CDR3 here is CASSPQGIGGNTIYF. CDR3 nucleotides: TGTGCCAGCAGCCCCCAGGGCATCGGGGGAAACACCATATATTTT.

The chain couples TRBV12-3 or TRBV12-4 to TRBJ2-7; a weak D match, TRBD2 (6 bases). This CDR3 spans 15 amino acids. V was trimmed by 3 bases and J by 3 bases, leaving 15 bases between them. CDR3: CASSLWREGVYEQYF. The DNA of the CDR3 is TGTGCCAGCAGTTTGTGGCGGGAAGGGGTCTACGAGCAGTACTTC.

A word on this clonotype: The junction does not match germline at one end; this may be a read error. This rearrangement joins TRBV9 to TRBJ2-3, with a weak D call TRBD2 (5 bases). Germline V lookup: CDR1 SGDLS, CDR2 YYNGEE. There are 16 residues in the CDR3. The CDR3 region is CASSVVDIEGTDTQYF. Here the CDR3 DNA reads TGTGCCAGTAGCGTAGTTGACATCGAGGGCACAGATACGCAGTATTTT.

This clonotype came up a few times. This chain uses TRBV6-6 with TRBJ1-2; tentative D call: TRBD1 (5 bases). The V end lost 5 bases, the J end lost 5 bases, and 18 bases lay between the germline ends. The CDR3 loop spans 15 amino acids. Germline V gene data show CDR1 as MNHNY and CDR2 as SVGAGI (reference sequence). The CDR3 here is CASSNPRGNSYGYTF. In DNA, the CDR3 is TGTGCCAGCAGTAACCCGAGGGGCAACTCTTATGGCTACACCTTC.

V is TRBV7-2 and J is TRBJ2-7; no definite D call. Germline V gene lookup returns CDR1 SGHTA and CDR2 FQGNSA. The length of the CDR3 is 13 residues. The ends were cut back, 5 bases at V and 3 bases at J, with 11 bases in the middle. The CDR3 loop reads CASSVLSYYEQYF. CDR3 in DNA: TGTGCCAGCAGCGTCCTTAGCTACTACGAGCAGTACTTC.

Note on this clonotype: It may be a read error: a sequence one base away is much more abundant. J is TRBJ2-7 and V is TRBV29-1; 11 positions agree with TRBD2. Germline V gene lookup returns CDR1 SQVTM and CDR2 ANQGSEA. The CDR3 consists of 14 residues. J gave up 3 bases and V 6 bases, and 7 bases lay outside the gene matches. The CDR3 DNA is TGCAGCGTCCCGACTAGCGGGGAGTGCTACGAGCAGTACTTC. Its protein is CSVPTSGECYEQYF.

This chain joins TRBV4-3 and TRBJ1-1; D may be TRBD1 (5 bases). Germline V lookup: CDR1 LGHNA, CDR2 YSLEER. This CDR3 comprises 17 residues. V dropped 4 bases and J dropped 0 bases, with 18 bases sitting between them. The CDR3 coding sequence is TGCGCCAGCAGCCGAGGGGCGGTTGCAGCGATGAACACTGAAGCTTTCTTT. Its protein is CASSRGAVAAMNTEAFF.

The rearrangement uses TRBV4-2 and TRBJ2-1; 8 positions match TRBD2. This CDR3 has 19 residues. Germline assignment: CDR1 LGHNA and CDR2 YNFKEQ. Trimming took 4 bases from V and 7 from J; bases not matched to a gene: 21. The CDR3 spells CASSPSATLLAAGMNEQFF. Written as DNA, the CDR3 is TGTGCCAGCAGCCCGTCCGCCACACTACTAGCGGCGGGCATGAATGAGCAGTTCTTC.

The rearrangement uses TRBV18 and TRBJ2-1; 12 nucleotides match TRBD1. This CDR3 spans 15 amino acids. Germline V gene lookup returns CDR1 KGHSH and CDR2 LQKENI. The V gene end was trimmed by 6 bases and the J gene end by 8 bases; junction bases not matched to a gene: 8. The CDR3 protein is CASSRDRGLMDEQFF. The CDR3 coding sequence is TGTGCCAGCTCCCGGGACAGGGGGCTTATGGATGAGCAGTTCTTC.

This clonotype was detected only a few times. The chain employs TRBV11-2 and TRBJ2-7; D remains unclear. Trimming pared 5 bases from V and 2 bases from J, leaving 13 bases between. The CDR3 is 14 residues long. Germline V gene lookup returns CDR1 SGHAT and CDR2 FQNNGV. The CDR3 sequence is CASSVRHRAYEQYF. DNA for the CDR3: TGTGCCAGCAGCGTACGACACCGAGCCTACGAGCAGTACTTC.

This chain connects TRBV29-1 to TRBJ1-1, with a possible D match to TRBD1 (5 bases). Trimming took off 4 bases at V and 3 bases at J, with 15 bases between the two ends. The CDR3 extends over 14 amino acids. Germline lookup yields CDR1 SQVTM and CDR2 ANQGSEA. CDR3 sequence: CSVVGGQGDTEAFF. The CDR3 DNA is TGCAGCGTTGTGGGGGGTCAGGGAGACACTGAAGCTTTCTTT.

The gene calls are TRBV13 and TRBJ1-1; no definite D call. CDR1 PRHDT and CDR2 FYEKMQ come from the germline V gene (reference sequence). The CDR3 length is 12 residues. V was cut by 4 bases and J by 7 bases, with 10 bases left in between. The CDR3 sequence: CASSSLIYEAFF. The CDR3 coding sequence is TGTGCCAGCAGCTCCCTCATTTATGAAGCTTTCTTT.

In this sample, this clonotype turned up a few times. The chain is built from TRBV4-3 and TRBJ2-1, with D possibly being TRBD1 or TRBD2 (6 bases each). The germline CDR1 and CDR2 sequences are LGHNA and YSLEER. The CDR3 length is 14 residues. The V and J ends lost 1 base and 11 bases respectively, with 15 bases between them. CDR3 loop: CASSQGAGGLKQFF. The CDR3 coding sequence is TGCGCCAGCAGCCAAGGAGCTGGGGGGCTGAAGCAGTTCTTC.

The gene calls are TRBV15 and TRBJ1-2; D gene unclear. The CDR3 consists of 16 residues. V lost 1 base and J lost 4, with 16 bases in between. Germline V gene sequence: CDR1 LNHNV, CDR2 YYDKDF (reference sequence). CDR3 nucleotides: TGTGCCACCAGCAGAGGAGCGAGGGATTCGACCTATGGCTACACCTTC. This sequence encodes CATSRGARDSTYGYTF.

This chain joins TRBV13 and TRBJ2-5; 7 bases are a match to TRBD1. Looked up from germline, CDR1 is PRHDT and CDR2 is FYEKMQ (reference sequence). This CDR3 region has 14 residues. V lost 4 bases and J lost 0; bases outside the gene matches: 2. CDR3 loop: CASSYRGDQETQYF. For the CDR3, the DNA is TGTGCCAGCAGCTACAGGGGCGACCAAGAGACCCAGTACTTC.

The V call is TRBV18, the J call TRBJ1-2; D is undetermined. CDR3 length: 13 amino acids. V was cut by 5 bases and J by 4 bases, with 11 bases left in between. The germline V gene encodes CDR1 KGHSH and CDR2 LQKENI. The CDR3 nucleotides are TGTGCCAGCTCAGGCAGCGGAACCTATGGCTACACCTTC. The encoded protein is CASSGSGTYGYTF. Full variable domain (missing parts from reference TRBV18 and TRBJ1-2): NAGVMQNPRHLVRRRGQEARLRCSPMKGHSHVYWYRQLPEEGLKFMVYLQKENIIDESGMPKERFSAEFPKEGPSILRIQQVVRGDSAAYFCASSGSGTYGYTFGSGTRLTVV.

This chain joins TRBV2 and TRBJ2-4, with D unresolved. CDR1 is SNHLY, CDR2 FYNNEI, per germline. The CDR3 sequence is 13 residues long. Trimming removed 4 bases at V and 8 bases at J, with 12 bases between. CDR3: CASSAAPGDIQYF. CDR3 DNA sequence: TGTGCCAGCAGTGCGGCCCCTGGGGACATTCAGTACTTC.

This clonotype was observed a handful of times. The V and J genes are TRBV10-3 and TRBJ2-6, with 8 bases matching TRBD1. CDR1 and CDR2 (germline): ENHRY, SYGVKD. The CDR3 contains 17 residues. The V gene end was trimmed by 2 bases and the J gene end by 1 base; junction bases not matched to a gene: 4. The CDR3 bases are TGTGCCATCAGTGAGGACAGGGGCAATTCTGGGGCCAACGTCCTGACTTTC. Translating it yields CAISEDRGNSGANVLTF.

On this clonotype: One end of the junction is discordant with germline, which a read error may explain. The chain recombines TRBV7-2 with TRBJ2-1; D not resolved. From germline, CDR1 is SGHTA and CDR2 FQGNSA. The CDR3 is 14 residues long. CDR3 nucleotides: TGTGCCAGCAGCATAGCCGGACGCTACAATGAGCAGTTCTTC. It specifies CASSIAGRYNEQFF.